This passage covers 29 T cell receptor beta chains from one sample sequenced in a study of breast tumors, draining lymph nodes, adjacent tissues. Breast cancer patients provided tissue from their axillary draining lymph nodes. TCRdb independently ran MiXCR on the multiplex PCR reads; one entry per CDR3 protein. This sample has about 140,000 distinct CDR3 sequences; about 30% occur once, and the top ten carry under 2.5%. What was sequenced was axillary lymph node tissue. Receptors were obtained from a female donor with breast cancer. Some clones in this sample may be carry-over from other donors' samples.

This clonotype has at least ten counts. CDR3 bases: TGTGCCAGCAGCCATACGGGGGGGGACACAGATACGCAGTATTTT. This gives the protein CASSHTGGDTDTQYF. The chain has TRBV3-1 and TRBJ2-3; 8 bases line up with TRBD2. The V segment lost 3 bases and the J segment 2 bases; nucleotides outside the gene matches: 4. CDR3 length: 15 residues. Per germline, CDR1 LGHDT and CDR2 YNNKEL (reference sequence).

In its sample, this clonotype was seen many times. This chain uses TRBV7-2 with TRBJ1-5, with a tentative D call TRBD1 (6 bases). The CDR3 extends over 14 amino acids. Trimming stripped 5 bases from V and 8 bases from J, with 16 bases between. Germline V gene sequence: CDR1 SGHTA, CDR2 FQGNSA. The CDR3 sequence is CASSPTGSREPQHF. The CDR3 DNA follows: TGTGCCAGCAGCCCCACAGGGTCACGGGAGCCCCAGCATTTT.

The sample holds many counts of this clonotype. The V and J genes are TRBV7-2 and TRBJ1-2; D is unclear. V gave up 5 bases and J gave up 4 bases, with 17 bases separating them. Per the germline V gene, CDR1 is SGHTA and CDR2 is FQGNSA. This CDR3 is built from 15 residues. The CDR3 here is CASSPDGSPPYGYTF. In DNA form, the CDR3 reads TGTGCCAGCAGCCCTGATGGGAGCCCCCCCTATGGCTACACCTTC.

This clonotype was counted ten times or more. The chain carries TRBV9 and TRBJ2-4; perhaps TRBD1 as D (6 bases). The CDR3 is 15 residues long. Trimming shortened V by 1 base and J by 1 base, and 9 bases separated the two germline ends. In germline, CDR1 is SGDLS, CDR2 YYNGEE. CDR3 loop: CASSVTGSAKNIQYF. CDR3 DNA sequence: TGTGCCAGCAGCGTAACAGGGAGCGCCAAAAACATTCAGTACTTC.

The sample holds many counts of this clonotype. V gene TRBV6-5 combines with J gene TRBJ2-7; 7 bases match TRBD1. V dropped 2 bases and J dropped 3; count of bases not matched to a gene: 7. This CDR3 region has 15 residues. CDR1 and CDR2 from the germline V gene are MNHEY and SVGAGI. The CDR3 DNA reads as TGTGCCAGCAGTTACCCGGGGACAGCCGTCTACGAGCAGTACTTC. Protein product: CASSYPGTAVYEQYF.

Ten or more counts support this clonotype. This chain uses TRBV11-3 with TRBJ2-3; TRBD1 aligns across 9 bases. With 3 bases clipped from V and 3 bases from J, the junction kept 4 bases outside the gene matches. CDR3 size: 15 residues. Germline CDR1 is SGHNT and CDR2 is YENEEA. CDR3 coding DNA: TGTGCCAGCAGCTTCGGACAGGGGAGTACAGATACGCAGTATTTT. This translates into CASSFGQGSTDTQYF.

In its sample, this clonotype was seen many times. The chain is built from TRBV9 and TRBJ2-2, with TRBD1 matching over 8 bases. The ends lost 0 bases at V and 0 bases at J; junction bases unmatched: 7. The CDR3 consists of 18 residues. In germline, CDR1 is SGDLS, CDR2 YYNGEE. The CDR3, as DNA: TGTGCCAGCAGCGTAGCTGCGGCAGGGGGCACGAACACCGGGGAGCTGTTTTTT. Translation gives CASSVAAAGGTNTGELFF. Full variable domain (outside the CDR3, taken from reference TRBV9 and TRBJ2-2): DSGVTQTPKHLITATGQRVTLRCSPRSGDLSVYWYQQSLDQGLQFLIQYYNGEERAKGNILERFSAQQFPDLHSELNLSSLELGDSALYFCASSVAAAGGTNTGELFFGEGSRLTVL.

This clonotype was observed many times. This chain's CDR3 is CSARDASGSTDTQYF. The CDR3 DNA reads TGCAGTGCTAGAGACGCTAGCGGTAGCACAGATACGCAGTATTTT. V and J are TRBV20-1 and TRBJ2-3; 7 positions match TRBD2. After removal of 0 bases from V and 0 bases from J, the junction contained 3 bases not matched to a gene. Germline V CDR1 and CDR2: DFQATT, SNEGSKA (reference sequence). This CDR3 is 15 amino acids long.

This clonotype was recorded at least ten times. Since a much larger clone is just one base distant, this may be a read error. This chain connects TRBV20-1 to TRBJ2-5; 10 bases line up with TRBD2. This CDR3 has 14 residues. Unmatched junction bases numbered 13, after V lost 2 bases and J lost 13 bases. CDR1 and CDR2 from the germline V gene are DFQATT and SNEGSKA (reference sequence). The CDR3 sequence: CSARLGASGGRVYF. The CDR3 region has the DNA TGCAGTGCTAGATTAGGGGCTAGCGGGGGCAGGGTGTACTTC.

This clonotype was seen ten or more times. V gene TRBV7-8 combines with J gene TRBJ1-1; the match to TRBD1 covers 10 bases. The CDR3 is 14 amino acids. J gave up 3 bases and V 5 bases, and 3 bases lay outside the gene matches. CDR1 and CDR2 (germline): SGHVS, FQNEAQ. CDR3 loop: CASSADRGDTEAFF. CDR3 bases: TGTGCCAGCAGCGCGGACAGGGGGGACACTGAAGCTTTCTTT.

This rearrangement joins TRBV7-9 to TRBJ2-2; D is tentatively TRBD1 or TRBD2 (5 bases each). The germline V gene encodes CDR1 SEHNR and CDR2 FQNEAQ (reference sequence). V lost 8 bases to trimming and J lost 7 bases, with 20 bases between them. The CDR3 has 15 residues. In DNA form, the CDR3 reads TGTGCCAGCGGCGTAGGGACGGGCAGGCTCGGGGAGCTGTTTTTT. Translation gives CASGVGTGRLGELFF. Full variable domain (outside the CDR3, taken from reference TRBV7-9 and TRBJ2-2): DTGVSQNPRHKITKRGQNVTFRCDPISEHNRLYWYRQTLGQGPEFLTYFQNEAQLEKSRLLSDRFSAERPKGSFSTLEIQRTEQGDSAMYLCASGVGTGRLGELFFGEGSRLTVL.

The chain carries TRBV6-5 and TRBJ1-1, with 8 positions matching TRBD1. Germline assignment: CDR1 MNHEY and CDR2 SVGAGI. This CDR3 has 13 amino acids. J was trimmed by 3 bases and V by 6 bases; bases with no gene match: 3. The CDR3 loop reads CASRTTGDTEAFF. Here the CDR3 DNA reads TGTGCCAGCAGAACGACAGGGGACACTGAAGCTTTCTTT.

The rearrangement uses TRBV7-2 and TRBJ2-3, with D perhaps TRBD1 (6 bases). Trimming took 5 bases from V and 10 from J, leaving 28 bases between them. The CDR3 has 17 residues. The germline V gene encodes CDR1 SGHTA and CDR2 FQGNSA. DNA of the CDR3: TGTGCCAGCAGCCTACAGTCGGGCAGGGGACGAGCTGATGCGCAGTATTTT. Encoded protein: CASSLQSGRGRADAQYF.

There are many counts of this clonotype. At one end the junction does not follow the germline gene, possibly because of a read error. As DNA, the CDR3 is TGCGCCAGCTATAGCGGGGCGAGACAAGACACCCAGTACTTC. Translated, it gives CASYSGARQDTQYF. The V gene is TRBV5-1, the J gene TRBJ2-5; TRBD2 matches 8 bases. Germline values: CDR1 SGHRS, CDR2 YFSETQ. The CDR3 has 14 residues. Combining the CDR3 with reference TRBV5-1 and TRBJ2-5 gives the whole variable domain KAGVTQTPRYLIKTRGQQVTLSCSPISGHRSVSWYQQTPGQGLQFLFEYFSETQRNKGNFPGRFSGRQFSNSRSEMNVSTLELGDSALYLCASYSGARQDTQYFGPGTRLLVL.

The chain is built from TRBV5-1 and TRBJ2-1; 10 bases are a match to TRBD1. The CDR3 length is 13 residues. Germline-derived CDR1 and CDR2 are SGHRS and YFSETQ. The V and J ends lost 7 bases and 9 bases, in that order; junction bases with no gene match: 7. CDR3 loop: CASLDRGGPEQFF. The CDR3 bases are TGCGCCAGCCTGGACAGGGGGGGACCTGAGCAGTTCTTC. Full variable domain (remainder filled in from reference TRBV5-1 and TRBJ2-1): KAGVTQTPRYLIKTRGQQVTLSCSPISGHRSVSWYQQTPGQGLQFLFEYFSETQRNKGNFPGRFSGRQFSNSRSEMNVSTLELGDSALYLCASLDRGGPEQFFGPGTRLTVL.

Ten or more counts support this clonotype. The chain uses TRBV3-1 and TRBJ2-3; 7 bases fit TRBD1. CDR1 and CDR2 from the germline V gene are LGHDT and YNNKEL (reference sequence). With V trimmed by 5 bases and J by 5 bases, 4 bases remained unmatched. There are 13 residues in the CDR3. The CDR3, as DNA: TGTGCCAGCAGCAGTAGGGGGCTAGATACGCAGTATTTT. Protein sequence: CASSSRGLDTQYF.

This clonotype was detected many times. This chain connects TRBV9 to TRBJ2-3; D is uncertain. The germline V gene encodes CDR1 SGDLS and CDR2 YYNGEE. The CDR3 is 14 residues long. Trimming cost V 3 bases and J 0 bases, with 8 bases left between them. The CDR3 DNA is TGTGCCAGCAGCGCGTGGGCAAGCACAGATACGCAGTATTTT. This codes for CASSAWASTDTQYF. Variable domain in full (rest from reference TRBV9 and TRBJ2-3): DSGVTQTPKHLITATGQRVTLRCSPRSGDLSVYWYQQSLDQGLQFLIQYYNGEERAKGNILERFSAQQFPDLHSELNLSSLELGDSALYFCASSAWASTDTQYFGPGTRLTVL.

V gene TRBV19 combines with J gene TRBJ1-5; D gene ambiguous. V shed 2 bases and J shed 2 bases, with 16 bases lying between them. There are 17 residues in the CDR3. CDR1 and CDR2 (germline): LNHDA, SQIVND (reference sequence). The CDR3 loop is CASSILGPSGGNQPQHF. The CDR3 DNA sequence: TGTGCCAGTAGTATATTGGGTCCCAGCGGGGGCAATCAGCCCCAGCATTTT.

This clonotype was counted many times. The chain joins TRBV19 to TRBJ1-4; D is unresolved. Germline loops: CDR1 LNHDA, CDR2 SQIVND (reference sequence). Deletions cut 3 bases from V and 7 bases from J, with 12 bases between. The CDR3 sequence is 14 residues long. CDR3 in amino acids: CASSIMLSSEKLFF. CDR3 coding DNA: TGTGCCAGTAGTATTATGCTCAGTAGTGAAAAACTGTTTTTT.

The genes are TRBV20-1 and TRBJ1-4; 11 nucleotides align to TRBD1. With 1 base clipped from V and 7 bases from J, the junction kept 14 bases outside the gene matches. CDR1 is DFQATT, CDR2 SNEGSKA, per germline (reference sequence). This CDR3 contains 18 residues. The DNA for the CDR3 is TGCAGTGCTAGAGGCCCCCTAGGACAGGGGGCGCCGGGTGAAAAACTGTTTTTT. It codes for CSARGPLGQGAPGEKLFF.

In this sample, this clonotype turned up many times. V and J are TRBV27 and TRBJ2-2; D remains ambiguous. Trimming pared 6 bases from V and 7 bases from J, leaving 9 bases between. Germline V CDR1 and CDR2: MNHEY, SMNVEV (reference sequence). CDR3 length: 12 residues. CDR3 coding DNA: TGTGCCAGCAGCCGCCCGGTCGGGGAGCTGTTTTTT. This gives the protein CASSRPVGELFF.

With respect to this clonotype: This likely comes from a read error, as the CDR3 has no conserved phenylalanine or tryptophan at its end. The CDR3, as DNA: TGTGCCACCAGTGACCGGGGACAGGGAACTAGAGGGTACAATGAGCAGTTCCCC. Amino acids: CATSDRGQGTRGYNEQFP. V usage is TRBV24-1 and J usage is TRBJ2-1, with 9 bases identical to TRBD1. In germline, CDR1 is KGHDR, CDR2 SFDVKD. V was pared by 4 bases and J by 4 bases, with 13 bases of the junction left unmatched. The CDR3 is made up of 18 amino acids.

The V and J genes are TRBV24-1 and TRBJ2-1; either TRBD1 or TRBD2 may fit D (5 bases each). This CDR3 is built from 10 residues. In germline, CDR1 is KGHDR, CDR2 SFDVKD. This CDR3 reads CAVRGYEQFF. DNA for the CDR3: TGTGCGGTGAGGGGCTATGAGCAGTTCTTC.

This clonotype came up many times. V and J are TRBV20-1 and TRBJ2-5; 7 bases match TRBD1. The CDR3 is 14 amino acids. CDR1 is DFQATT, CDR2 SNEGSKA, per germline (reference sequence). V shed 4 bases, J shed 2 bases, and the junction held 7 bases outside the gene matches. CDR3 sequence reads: CSATRQGGQETQYF. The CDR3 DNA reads TGCAGTGCTACTCGACAGGGCGGACAAGAGACCCAGTACTTC.

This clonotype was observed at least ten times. The CDR3 loop is CSAAAGSNYGYTF. The CDR3 DNA follows: TGCAGCGCTGCGGCAGGGTCTAACTATGGCTACACCTTC. The genes are TRBV29-1 and TRBJ1-2; TRBD1 is a possible D gene (5 bases). The V gene lost 7 bases and the J gene lost 0 bases, with 12 bases spanning the gap. The CDR3 covers 13 residues. Germline-derived CDR1 and CDR2 are SQVTM and ANQGSEA.

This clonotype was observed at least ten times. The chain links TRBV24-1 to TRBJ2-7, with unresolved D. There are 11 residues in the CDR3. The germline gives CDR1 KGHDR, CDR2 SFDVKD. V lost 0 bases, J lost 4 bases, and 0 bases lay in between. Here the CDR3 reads CATSDLYEQYF. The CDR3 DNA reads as TGTGCCACCAGTGATTTGTACGAGCAGTACTTC.

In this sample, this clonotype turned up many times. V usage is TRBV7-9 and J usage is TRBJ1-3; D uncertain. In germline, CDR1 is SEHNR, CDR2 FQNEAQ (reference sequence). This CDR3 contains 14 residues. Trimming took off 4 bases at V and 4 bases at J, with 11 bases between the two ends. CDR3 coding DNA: TGTGCCAGCAGCTACGCAGTTACGGGAAACACCATATATTTT. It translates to CASSYAVTGNTIYF.

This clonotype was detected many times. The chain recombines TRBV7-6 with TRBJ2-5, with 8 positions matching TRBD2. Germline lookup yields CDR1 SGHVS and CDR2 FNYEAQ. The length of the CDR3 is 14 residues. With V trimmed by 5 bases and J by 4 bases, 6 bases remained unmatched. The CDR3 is CASSPTGGAETQYF. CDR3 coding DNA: TGTGCCAGCAGCCCAACGGGGGGGGCAGAGACCCAGTACTTC.

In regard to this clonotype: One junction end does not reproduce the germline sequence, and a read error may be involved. DNA for the CDR3: TGTGCCGGCAGTGAGACGGGGACGAATGAGCAGTTCTTC. Protein sequence: CAGSETGTNEQFF. This chain connects TRBV6-6 to TRBJ2-1; the D gene could be TRBD1 or TRBD2 (5 bases each). Germline values: CDR1 MNHNY, CDR2 SVGAGI (reference sequence). This CDR3 comprises 13 residues.